This entry lists 31 T cell receptor beta chains sequenced from one sample in a study of low-dose radiotherapy and immunotherapy resistance in tumors. Time point: before trial treatment. Both TCRalpha and TCRbeta chains were reverse transcribed with V-gene-specific primers. Both a constant-region primer and a V-primer adapter served to amplify TCRs across about 20 PCR cycles. A single record per CDR3 protein comes from TCRdb applying MiXCR to the reads. The table shows 80,000 to 95,000 distinct CDR3 sequences, with roughly a tenth occurring only once. This material consisted of PBMCs, taken before treatment. These receptors were obtained from a male donor with prostate cancer.

This clonotype was recorded at least ten times. The chain recombines TRBV12-3 or TRBV12-4 with TRBJ2-1; the match to TRBD2 covers 11 bases. V shed 6 bases, J shed 5 bases, and the junction held 3 bases outside the gene matches. CDR3 length: 14 amino acids. The CDR3 spells CASSATSGNNEQFF. In nucleotides, the CDR3 is TGTGCCAGCAGCGCGACTAGCGGGAACAATGAGCAGTTCTTC.

This clonotype was picked up many times. The chain recombines TRBV19 with TRBJ2-1; no definite D call. CDR1 is LNHDA and CDR2 is SQIVND in the germline V gene (reference sequence). Deletions cut 3 bases from V and 7 bases from J, with 10 bases between. CDR3 length: 13 amino acids. CDR3 protein: CASSINRANEQFF. CDR3 nucleotides: TGTGCCAGTAGTATTAATAGGGCTAATGAGCAGTTCTTC.

This clonotype was found many times. The V call is TRBV12-3 or TRBV12-4, the J call TRBJ1-5, with TRBD1 matching 7 bases. Trimming cost V 3 bases and J 5 bases; bases outside gene matches: 1. CDR3 length: 13 amino acids. Here the CDR3 reads CASSFTGDQPQHF. In DNA, the CDR3 is TGTGCCAGCAGTTTTACAGGGGATCAGCCCCAGCATTTT.

This clonotype was counted ten times or more. The chain has TRBV10-3 and TRBJ2-7; 8 positions match TRBD2. The CDR3 is 18 amino acids. With 0 bases clipped from V and 0 bases from J, the junction kept 10 bases outside the gene matches. Germline V gives CDR1 ENHRY, CDR2 SYGVKD. Here the CDR3 DNA reads TGTGCCATCAGTGAGTCTAGCGGGAACCTTAGGAGCTCCTACGAGCAGTACTTC. Translated: CAISESSGNLRSSYEQYF.

This clonotype came up many times. This chain uses TRBV2 with TRBJ2-2, with TRBD1 matching over 8 bases. Trimming removed 4 bases from V and 3 bases from J; junction bases left unmatched: 4. CDR1 is SNHLY and CDR2 is FYNNEI in the germline V gene. The length of the CDR3 is 15 residues. The CDR3 bases are TGTGCCAGCAGTGGGACAGGGTTCGACACCGGGGAGCTGTTTTTT. As protein: CASSGTGFDTGELFF.

This clonotype was recorded many times. The V and J genes are TRBV5-1 and TRBJ1-5; D gene unclear. V was pared by 4 bases and J by 4 bases, with 9 bases between. The CDR3 has 13 amino acids. Germline V CDR1 and CDR2: SGHRS, YFSETQ. CDR3 protein: CASSRTGNQPQHF. The DNA for the CDR3 is TGCGCCAGCAGCCGGACGGGGAATCAGCCCCAGCATTTT.

This clonotype was seen repeatedly, ten times or more. V gene TRBV18 combines with J gene TRBJ2-5; TRBD1 agrees at 7 bases. CDR3 length: 14 amino acids. V shed 1 base and J 3 bases; nucleotides not matched to a gene: 2. The germline CDR1 and CDR2 sequences are KGHSH and LQKENI. The CDR3 DNA sequence: TGTGCCAGCTCACCACGCACAGGGGAAGAGACCCAGTACTTC. Translation gives CASSPRTGEETQYF.

This clonotype was recorded many times. V gene TRBV19 combines with J gene TRBJ2-1, with TRBD2 matching 8 bases. This CDR3 is built from 16 residues. The ends lost 0 bases at V and 2 bases at J; junction bases unmatched: 3. Germline V gives CDR1 LNHDA, CDR2 SQIVND (reference sequence). The CDR3 region is CASSIDGGVPYNEQFF. The CDR3, as DNA: TGTGCCAGTAGTATAGACGGGGGGGTGCCCTACAATGAGCAGTTCTTC.

This clonotype showed up many times. This chain uses TRBV12-3 or TRBV12-4 with TRBJ2-2, with a tentative D call TRBD2 (5 bases). The length of the CDR3 is 17 residues. Trimming removed 2 bases from V and 1 base from J, with 14 bases in between. The CDR3 nucleotides are TGTGCCAGCAGTTTAAGCCCCGTCGGGGTGAACACCGGGGAGCTGTTTTTT. Amino acid sequence: CASSLSPVGVNTGELFF.

This clonotype was counted at least ten times. The chain recombines TRBV7-6 with TRBJ2-5; 9 nucleotides line up with TRBD1. V lost 5 bases to trimming and J lost 5 bases; unmatched junction nucleotides: 9. The CDR3 runs to 15 residues. From germline, CDR1 is SGHVS and CDR2 FNYEAQ. DNA of the CDR3: TGTGCCAGCAGCCTGGGGACAGGGTTTGTGGAGACCCAGTACTTC. Its protein is CASSLGTGFVETQYF.

The rearrangement links TRBV19 to TRBJ2-6; D not certain. With 0 bases removed from V and 1 base from J, the gap between germline ends came to 10 bases. The CDR3 totals 17 residues. Per the germline V gene, CDR1 is LNHDA and CDR2 is SQIVND (reference sequence). CDR3 amino acids: CASSIEGPSSGANVLTF. The CDR3 nucleotides are TGTGCCAGTAGTATAGAGGGTCCTTCATCTGGGGCCAACGTCCTGACTTTC.

This clonotype was seen ten or more times. The gene calls are TRBV12-3 or TRBV12-4 and TRBJ2-5; a weak D match, TRBD1 (5 bases). V gave up 3 bases and J gave up 2 bases, with 16 bases separating them. CDR3 length equals 16 residues. The CDR3 sequence: CASSFQGEPSQETQYF. The DNA for the CDR3 is TGTGCCAGCAGTTTTCAAGGGGAACCGTCTCAAGAGACCCAGTACTTC.

This clonotype has at least ten counts. The chain recombines TRBV7-9 with TRBJ2-1; 7 bases align to TRBD2. Trimming removed 8 bases from V and 5 bases from J; junction bases left unmatched: 9. There are 14 residues in the CDR3. Germline V gene sequence: CDR1 SEHNR, CDR2 FQNEAQ (reference sequence). CDR3 sequence (DNA): TGTGCCAGCGGGGGGAGGGGCCTGGACAATGAGCAGTTCTTC. This sequence encodes CASGGRGLDNEQFF.

This clonotype occurred many times. The chain employs TRBV6-2 or TRBV6-3 and TRBJ2-2; D is possibly TRBD2 (6 bases). Between the trimmed V and J ends, which lost 7 bases and 1 base, there was a span of 10 bases. The CDR3 covers 14 residues. Germline-derived CDR1 and CDR2 are MNHEY and SVGEGT. CDR3 sequence: CASKPGGNTGELFF. CDR3 bases: TGTGCCAGCAAACCCGGGGGGAACACCGGGGAGCTGTTTTTT.

The chain recombines TRBV3-1 with TRBJ1-1; D call uncertain. CDR3 size: 14 residues. Germline values: CDR1 LGHDT, CDR2 YNNKEL (reference sequence). V lost 3 bases, J lost 3 bases, and 11 bases lay in between. This chain's CDR3 is CASSQFGGDTEAFF. The CDR3, as DNA: TGTGCCAGCAGCCAGTTCGGAGGAGACACTGAAGCTTTCTTT.

This clonotype is labeled as medium-sized (0.01 to 0.1%). V is TRBV6-8 and J is TRBJ2-1, with 7 bases matching TRBD2. The CDR3 sequence is 13 residues long. CDR1 and CDR2 from the germline V gene are MNHGY and SAAAGT. With V trimmed by 6 bases and J by 6 bases, 5 bases remained unmatched. DNA for the CDR3: TGTGCCAGCAGGGTCACGGGAGGCAATGAGCAGTTCTTC. This gives the protein CASRVTGGNEQFF.

In this sample, this clonotype turned up many times. The CDR3 loop is CASSLDGRGDEQFF. DNA of the CDR3: TGTGCCAGCAGCTTAGACGGGCGGGGCGATGAGCAGTTCTTC. The chain is built from TRBV7-2 and TRBJ2-1; D may be TRBD2 (6 bases). This CDR3 is 14 amino acids long. Germline assignment: CDR1 SGHTA and CDR2 FQGNSA. V lost 1 base, J lost 8 bases, and 12 bases lay in between.

This clonotype was counted many times. The CDR3 DNA sequence: TGTGCCAGCAGCTTGGCTATTAGCGAATACGAGCAGTACTTC. Amino acid sequence: CASSLAISEYEQYF. V gene TRBV5-5 combines with J gene TRBJ2-7, with D possibly being TRBD2 (5 bases). The V end was cut by 0 bases, the J end by 4 bases, with 11 bases between. There are 14 residues in the CDR3. Germline CDR1 reads SGHKS; CDR2 reads YYEKEE (reference sequence).

This clonotype was found many times. The chain employs TRBV28 and TRBJ1-5; D perhaps matches TRBD1 (6 bases). V was trimmed by 6 bases and J by 3 bases, leaving 15 bases between them. The CDR3 loop spans 15 amino acids. The germline V gene encodes CDR1 MDHEN and CDR2 SYDVKM. DNA for the CDR3: TGTGCCAGCAGGGGATGGACAGACAACAATCAGCCCCAGCATTTT. This codes for CASRGWTDNNQPQHF.

The CDR3 bases are TGTGCCAGCAGTTTTTTGGGACAGGGGTGGCCTGGGGCCAACGTCCTGACTTTC. It translates to CASSFLGQGWPGANVLTF. The chain joins TRBV28 to TRBJ2-6, with 10 bases matching TRBD1. Germline trimming cut 3 bases from V and 2 bases from J; bases unmatched to any gene: 7. The germline CDR1 and CDR2 sequences are MDHEN and SYDVKM. The CDR3 covers 18 residues.

As concerns this clonotype: A far larger clone differs by one base, so this is likely a read error. This chain connects TRBV5-6 to TRBJ2-1; D unresolved. This CDR3 contains 13 residues. Trimming took 3 bases from V and 10 from J, leaving 14 bases between them. In germline, CDR1 is SGHDT, CDR2 YYEEEE. The CDR3 nucleotides are TGTGCCAGCAGCTGGACGGACGGCTACGAGCAGTTCTTC. Protein product: CASSWTDGYEQFF.

This clonotype was observed many times. This chain uses TRBV4-2 with TRBJ2-1, with 10 bases that match TRBD2. Germline V gives CDR1 LGHNA, CDR2 YNFKEQ. The junction had 4 bases not matched to a gene; V was cut back by 5 bases and J by 0 bases. The CDR3 is 16 residues long. CDR3 sequence: CASSEPSGSSYNEQFF. The DNA of the CDR3 is TGTGCCAGCAGCGAGCCTAGCGGGAGCTCCTACAATGAGCAGTTCTTC.

This clonotype was recorded a few times. The chain combines TRBV20-1 with TRBJ1-5; D unclear. The germline CDR1 and CDR2 sequences are DFQATT and SNEGSKA (reference sequence). This CDR3 spans 13 amino acids. The V end was cut by 6 bases, the J end by 0 bases, with 9 bases between. The CDR3 protein is CSATGDSNQPQHF. CDR3 DNA sequence: TGCAGTGCCACTGGTGATAGCAATCAGCCCCAGCATTTT.

At least ten counts were recorded for this clonotype. This sequence joins TRBV23-1 and TRBJ2-3; D is uncertain. TRBV23-1 is classed as an ORF, of uncertain function. The CDR3 totals 13 residues. The ends were cut back, 11 bases at V and 0 bases at J, with 12 bases in the middle. The CDR3 region has the DNA TGCGCCGGGCCGTACACTAGCACAGATACGCAGTATTTT. Its translation: CAGPYTSTDTQYF.

This clonotype has at least ten counts. This sequence joins TRBV20-1 and TRBJ1-1, with D possibly being TRBD1 (5 bases). This CDR3 contains 10 residues. From germline, CDR1 is DFQATT and CDR2 SNEGSKA (reference sequence). Trimming took 6 bases from V and 10 from J, leaving 12 bases between them. CDR3 protein: CSARGQGAFF. DNA of the CDR3: TGCAGTGCCCGAGGGCAGGGAGCTTTCTTT.

This clonotype occurred many times. The chain uses TRBV6-2 or TRBV6-3 and TRBJ1-1; the match to TRBD1 covers 8 bases. After removal of 2 bases from V and 3 bases from J, the junction contained 8 bases not matched to a gene. The germline V gene encodes CDR1 MNHEY and CDR2 SVGEGT. This CDR3 comprises 16 residues. CDR3 residues: CASSYPGQGGDTEAFF. CDR3 coding DNA: TGTGCCAGCAGTTACCCTGGACAGGGAGGGGACACTGAAGCTTTCTTT.

The table lists this clonotype with many counts. The chain joins TRBV4-3 to TRBJ2-2; no definite D call. CDR1 is LGHNA and CDR2 is YSLEER in the germline V gene. CDR3 size: 15 residues. The ends were cut back, 2 bases at V and 0 bases at J, with 7 bases in the middle. The CDR3 DNA reads as TGCGCCAGCAGCCAATGGACGGCGAACACCGGGGAGCTGTTTTTT. The encoded protein is CASSQWTANTGELFF.

This clonotype has a count of ten or more. The rearrangement links TRBV19 to TRBJ1-2; 10 bases match TRBD1. This CDR3 region has 16 residues. The trim removed 5 bases at V and 2 bases at J, leaving 8 bases unmatched. CDR1 LNHDA and CDR2 SQIVND come from the germline V gene (reference sequence). The CDR3 protein is CASSAPRTGGNYGYTF. The CDR3, as DNA: TGTGCCAGTAGTGCCCCTCGGACAGGGGGAAACTATGGCTACACCTTC.

This clonotype was recorded at least ten times. The chain employs TRBV7-9 and TRBJ2-7; D is ambiguous. The CDR3 consists of 12 residues. Germline-derived CDR1 and CDR2 are SEHNR and FQNEAQ (reference sequence). V lost 2 bases, J lost 3 bases, and 5 bases lay in between. The CDR3 is CASSLYVYEQYF. CDR3 coding DNA: TGTGCCAGCAGCTTATACGTCTACGAGCAGTACTTC.

This clonotype was counted many times. The rearrangement joins TRBV24-1 to TRBJ2-3, with 7 bases identical to TRBD1. The germline V gene encodes CDR1 KGHDR and CDR2 SFDVKD. J was trimmed by 5 bases and V by 3 bases; bases with no gene match: 1. The CDR3 runs 13 residues. The CDR3 sequence is CATSDTGEDTQYF. The CDR3 coding sequence is TGTGCCACCAGTGATACAGGGGAAGATACGCAGTATTTT.

This clonotype was counted only a few times. This chain uses TRBV25-1 with TRBJ1-2; D remains unclear. The CDR3 runs to 13 residues. The germline V and J ends were trimmed by 4 bases and 2 bases, with 8 bases remaining between them. Germline V gives CDR1 MGHDK, CDR2 SYGVNS. The CDR3: CASSATANYGYTF. Here the CDR3 DNA reads TGTGCCAGCAGTGCGACCGCGAACTATGGCTACACCTTC.